A single sample gave rise to the 26 T cell receptor beta chains below, sequenced in a study of CD8+ T cells in alopecia areata. RNA extraction and reverse transcription yielded cDNA as sequencing template. Assay used: immunoSEQ multiplex PCR; TCRdb lists only in-frame clones, some missing. The sample includes roughly 250,000 clones, about 68% seen only once; the top ten take approximately 1.2%. The input for sequencing was CD4+ T cells sorted from blood, taken at week 0. These receptors were taken from a human donor with alopecia areata.

This clone is a singleton in its sample. J is TRBJ2-6 and V is TRBV29-1; possible D gene TRBD1, 5 bases. Trimming left V 6 bases short and J 0 bases short, with 12 bases between. The germline gives CDR1 SQVTM, CDR2 ANQGSEA. This CDR3 contains 15 residues. The CDR3 sequence is CSVKTANSGANVLTF. The CDR3 nucleotides read TGCAGCGTCAAGACAGCTAACTCTGGGGCCAACGTCCTGACTTTC.

This chain joins TRBV9 and TRBJ2-1; no clear D. Germline-derived CDR1 and CDR2 are SGDLS and YYNGEE. V was clipped by 1 base and J by 7 bases, with 15 bases between them. This CDR3 contains 15 residues. The CDR3 loop reads CASSVQYQSRNEQFF. CDR3 coding DNA: TGTGCCAGCAGCGTACAGTATCAGAGTAGGAATGAGCAGTTCTTC.

The gene calls are TRBV18 and TRBJ2-5; no firm D call. The CDR3 runs 12 residues. V lost 2 bases to trimming and J lost 6 bases, with 7 bases between them. The germline CDR1 and CDR2 sequences are KGHSH and LQKENI. In DNA, the CDR3 is TGTGCCAGCTCACCAGAAACGAAGACCCAGTACTTC. This sequence encodes CASSPETKTQYF.

J is TRBJ2-7 and V is TRBV9; no definite D call. With 4 bases removed from V and 2 bases from J, the gap between germline ends came to 13 bases. Per germline, CDR1 SGDLS and CDR2 YYNGEE. This CDR3 is 14 amino acids long. CDR3: CASSPTVQPYEQYF. Here the CDR3 DNA reads TGTGCCAGCAGCCCTACAGTTCAACCCTACGAGCAGTACTTC. Full variable domain (missing parts from reference TRBV9 and TRBJ2-7): DSGVTQTPKHLITATGQRVTLRCSPRSGDLSVYWYQQSLDQGLQFLIQYYNGEERAKGNILERFSAQQFPDLHSELNLSSLELGDSALYFCASSPTVQPYEQYFGPGTRLTVT.

The rearrangement uses TRBV6-5 and TRBJ2-1, with TRBD1 matching 7 bases. The germline V gene has CDR1 MNHEY and CDR2 SVGAGI. The CDR3 is 14 residues long. Trimming at V came to 7 bases and at J to 8 bases, leaving 11 bases not matched to a gene. The CDR3: CASIPRQGWYEQFF. Written as DNA, the CDR3 is TGTGCCAGCATACCCAGACAGGGCTGGTATGAGCAGTTCTTC.

This clone was seen just once. The rearrangement uses TRBV30 and TRBJ1-5, with no clear D. The germline CDR1 and CDR2 sequences are GTSNPN and SVGIG (reference sequence). Trimming took 3 bases from V and 5 from J, leaving 8 bases between them. The CDR3 contains 12 residues. Here the CDR3 reads CAWSAWDQPQHF. For the CDR3, the DNA is TGTGCCTGGAGCGCCTGGGATCAGCCCCAGCATTTT.

The chain combines TRBV29-1 with TRBJ1-2; D is uncertain. Trimming removed 3 bases at V and 7 bases at J, with 15 bases between. This CDR3 spans 13 amino acids. CDR1 SQVTM and CDR2 ANQGSEA come from the germline V gene. In nucleotides, the CDR3 is TGCAGCGTTGAGCCCTCGGACGCCCTTGGCTACACCTTC. Protein product: CSVEPSDALGYTF.

This rearrangement joins TRBV13 to TRBJ2-7; 10 positions agree with TRBD1. The V segment lost 8 bases and the J segment 7 bases; nucleotides outside the gene matches: 14. CDR3 length: 15 amino acids. Germline V CDR1 and CDR2: PRHDT, FYEKMQ (reference sequence). The chain's CDR3 is CASSTRDRGAEEQYF. DNA for the CDR3: TGTGCCAGCTCGACTCGGGACAGGGGTGCGGAGGAGCAGTACTTC.

The rearrangement links TRBV7-9 to TRBJ1-6, with 10 bases lining up with TRBD1. Losses at the gene ends were 5 bases for V and 7 bases for J; bases not matched to a gene: 5. The CDR3 consists of 15 residues. Germline-derived CDR1 and CDR2 are SEHNR and FQNEAQ (reference sequence). CDR3 region: CASSPPGQGNSPLHF. The CDR3 region has the DNA TGTGCCAGCAGCCCCCCGGGACAGGGGAATTCACCCCTCCACTTT.

The chain joins TRBV25-1 to TRBJ1-4, with D perhaps matching TRBD1 (5 bases). Per germline, CDR1 MGHDK and CDR2 SYGVNS. The CDR3 has 15 amino acids. V dropped 4 bases and J dropped 8 bases, with 17 bases sitting between them. This CDR3 reads CASSGPGTRGEKLFF. CDR3 DNA: TGTGCCAGCAGTGGACCGGGGACTAGAGGGGAAAAACTGTTTTTT. Combining the CDR3 with reference TRBV25-1 and TRBJ1-4 gives the whole variable domain EADIYQTPRYLVIGTGKKITLECSQTMGHDKMYWYQQDPGMELHLIHYSYGVNSTEKGDLSSESTVSRIRTEHFPLTLESARPSHTSQYLCASSGPGTRGEKLFFGSGTQLSVL.

This sequence joins TRBV18 and TRBJ2-7; TRBD1 aligns across 10 bases. The CDR3 sequence is 14 residues long. CDR1 and CDR2 from the germline V gene are KGHSH and LQKENI. With 3 bases clipped from V and 7 bases from J, the junction kept 6 bases outside the gene matches. DNA of the CDR3: TGTGCCAGCTCACCCCAGACAGGGGGCGGGGAGCAGTACTTC. Translating it yields CASSPQTGGGEQYF. Filled out from reference TRBV18 and TRBJ2-7, the complete variable domain reads NAGVMQNPRHLVRRRGQEARLRCSPMKGHSHVYWYRQLPEEGLKFMVYLQKENIIDESGMPKERFSAEFPKEGPSILRIQQVVRGDSAAYFCASSPQTGGGEQYFGPGTRLTVT.

This chain links TRBV19 with TRBJ2-5; D ambiguous. Trimming pared 3 bases from V and 2 bases from J, leaving 10 bases between. The CDR3 totals 14 residues. The germline gives CDR1 LNHDA, CDR2 SQIVND (reference sequence). CDR3 protein: CASSIRTKQETQYF. The CDR3 DNA follows: TGTGCCAGTAGTATTCGAACGAAACAAGAGACCCAGTACTTC.

The rearrangement links TRBV29-1 to TRBJ2-3, with TRBD1 matching 7 bases. V gave up 7 bases and J gave up 1 base; unmatched junction bases: 5. The CDR3 is made up of 13 amino acids. Germline CDR1 SQVTM, CDR2 ANQGSEA. The CDR3 coding sequence is TGCAGCGCTGACGGACAGGGCACAGATACGCAGTATTTT. Translated, it gives CSADGQGTDTQYF.

Points on this clone: The identical CDR3 is also encoded by other nucleotide sequences in the sample. The chain links TRBV18 to TRBJ2-5; D is possibly TRBD1 (6 bases). The CDR3 has 13 amino acids. The V and J ends lost 3 bases and 2 bases respectively, with 7 bases between them. The germline V gene has CDR1 KGHSH and CDR2 LQKENI. In DNA form, the CDR3 reads TGTGCCAGCTCACCCGGACAGCAAGAGACCCAGTACTTC. It translates to CASSPGQQETQYF. The variable domain in full, with the rest retrieved from reference TRBV18 and TRBJ2-5, is NAGVMQNPRHLVRRRGQEARLRCSPMKGHSHVYWYRQLPEEGLKFMVYLQKENIIDESGMPKERFSAEFPKEGPSILRIQQVVRGDSAAYFCASSPGQQETQYFGPGTRLLVL.

There are many counts of this clone. This chain uses TRBV2 with TRBJ2-1; D gene ambiguous. Looked up from germline, CDR1 is SNHLY and CDR2 is FYNNEI. The CDR3 runs 13 residues. The V gene lost 3 bases and the J gene lost 4 bases, with 7 bases spanning the gap. The CDR3: CASSERGYNEQFF. The DNA of the CDR3 is TGTGCCAGCAGTGAGAGAGGATACAATGAGCAGTTCTTC.

This chain uses TRBV11-2 with TRBJ2-2; TRBD1 agrees at 8 bases. Per the germline V gene, CDR1 is SGHAT and CDR2 is FQNNGV. The CDR3 contains 16 residues. V dropped 5 bases and J dropped 7; count of bases not matched to a gene: 12. The CDR3 loop reads CASSTLGNRGNGELFF. The DNA for the CDR3 is TGTGCCAGCAGCACCCTGGGGAACAGGGGGAACGGGGAGCTGTTTTTT.

This clone occurred a few times. V and J are TRBV30 and TRBJ2-3; no clear D gene. Trimming took 0 bases from V and 10 from J, leaving 11 bases between them. Germline CDR1 and CDR2: GTSNPN and SVGIG (reference sequence). There are 12 residues in the CDR3. The CDR3: CAWSVSRRAQYF. DNA for the CDR3: TGTGCCTGGAGTGTTTCCAGAAGGGCGCAGTATTTT.

To note about this clone: This same CDR3 is encoded by further DNA sequences in the sample. The rearrangement links TRBV29-1 to TRBJ1-2, with no clear D. V gave up 0 bases and J gave up 2 bases, with 4 bases separating them. Germline-derived CDR1 and CDR2 are SQVTM and ANQGSEA. The CDR3 covers 12 residues. DNA of the CDR3: TGCAGCGTTGAAGATCCGAACTATGGCTACACCTTC. Its protein product is CSVEDPNYGYTF.

The genes are TRBV4-1 and TRBJ1-2; D may be TRBD1 (6 bases). The V end was cut by 4 bases, the J end by 4 bases, with 13 bases between. The CDR3 length is 14 residues. Germline V gene data show CDR1 as MGHRA and CDR2 as YSYEKL. CDR3 DNA sequence: TGCGCCAGCAGCCTGGCAGGGGATATCTATGGCTACACCTTC. Translating it yields CASSLAGDIYGYTF.

The rearrangement links TRBV29-1 to TRBJ1-3; no reliable D call. The CDR3 runs to 13 residues. Germline V gene data show CDR1 as SQVTM and CDR2 as ANQGSEA. Trimming shortened V by 4 bases and J by 2 bases, and 9 bases separated the two germline ends. For the CDR3, the DNA is TGCAGCGTTGGTGGAAACCCTGGAAACACCATATATTTT. As protein: CSVGGNPGNTIYF.

V usage is TRBV19 and J usage is TRBJ2-3; D unclear. Germline lookup yields CDR1 LNHDA and CDR2 SQIVND (reference sequence). Trimming shortened V by 6 bases and J by 7 bases, and 14 bases separated the two germline ends. The CDR3 covers 13 residues. The CDR3 DNA follows: TGTGCCAGTAGCTTCGGGCGATCAAATACGCAGTATTTT. Translating it yields CASSFGRSNTQYF.

J is TRBJ1-2 and V is TRBV29-1, with 7 bases matching TRBD1. The CDR3 is made up of 12 amino acids. V was pared by 6 bases and J by 4 bases, with 5 bases of the junction left unmatched. CDR1 and CDR2 from the germline V gene are SQVTM and ANQGSEA. The CDR3 reads CSVDRDSYGYTF. CDR3 bases: TGCAGCGTCGACAGGGACAGCTATGGCTACACCTTC.

This rearrangement joins TRBV30 to TRBJ2-2, with 9 bases fitting TRBD1. The length of the CDR3 is 14 residues. The germline CDR1 and CDR2 sequences are GTSNPN and SVGIG (reference sequence). After removal of 5 bases from V and 3 bases from J, the junction contained 4 bases not matched to a gene. The CDR3 reads CAWGQGRDTGELFF. CDR3 DNA: TGTGCCTGGGGACAGGGGAGGGACACCGGGGAGCTGTTTTTT. Using reference TRBV30 and TRBJ2-2 for the parts outside the CDR3, the full variable domain is SQTIHQWPATLVQPVGSPLSLECTVEGTSNPNLYWYRQAAGRGLQLLFYSVGIGQISSEVPQNLSASRPQDRQFILSSKKLLLSDSGFYLCAWGQGRDTGELFFGEGSRLTVL.

This clone was seen a single time. The chain has TRBV7-9 and TRBJ2-1; the D gene could be TRBD1 or TRBD2 (5 bases each). This CDR3 is built from 15 residues. Trimming stripped 2 bases from V and 10 bases from J, with 18 bases between. Germline assignment: CDR1 SEHNR and CDR2 FQNEAQ (reference sequence). For the CDR3, the DNA is TGTGCCAGCAGCTTATCAGGGACCAGGATACAGGAGCAGTTCTTC. Encoded protein: CASSLSGTRIQEQFF.

The gene calls are TRBV5-1 and TRBJ2-2, with D unclear. The V and J ends lost 2 bases and 0 bases respectively, with 2 bases between them. This CDR3 is built from 13 residues. CDR1 and CDR2 (germline): SGHRS, YFSETQ. The CDR3 region has the DNA TGCGCCAGCAGCTTCCCGAACACCGGGGAGCTGTTTTTT. Translated: CASSFPNTGELFF.

This clone was observed a single time. The CDR3 region has the DNA TGTGCCAGCAGTTACCTCCCAATGCGCACGAATCAGCCCCAGCATTTT. Protein sequence: CASSYLPMRTNQPQHF. The chain carries TRBV6-5 and TRBJ1-5; D is ambiguous. The CDR3 is 16 residues long. V lost 2 bases to trimming and J lost 4 bases, with 15 bases between them. Germline V gene data show CDR1 as MNHEY and CDR2 as SVGAGI.